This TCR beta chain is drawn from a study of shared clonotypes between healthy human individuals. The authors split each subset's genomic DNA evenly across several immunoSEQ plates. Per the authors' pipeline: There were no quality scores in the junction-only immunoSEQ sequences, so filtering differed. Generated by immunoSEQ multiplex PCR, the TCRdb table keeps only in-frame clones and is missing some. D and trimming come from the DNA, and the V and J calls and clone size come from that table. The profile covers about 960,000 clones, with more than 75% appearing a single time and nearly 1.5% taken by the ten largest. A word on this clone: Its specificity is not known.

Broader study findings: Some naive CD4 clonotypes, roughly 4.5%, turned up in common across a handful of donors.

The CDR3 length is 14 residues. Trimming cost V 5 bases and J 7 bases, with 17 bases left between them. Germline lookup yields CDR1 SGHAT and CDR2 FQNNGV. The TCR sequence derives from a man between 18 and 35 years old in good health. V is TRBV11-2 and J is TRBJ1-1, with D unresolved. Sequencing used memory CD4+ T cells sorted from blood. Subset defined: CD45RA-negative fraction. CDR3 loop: CASSPGLGSLEAFF. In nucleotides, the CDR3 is TGTGCCAGCAGCCCGGGGTTGGGGTCGCTTGAAGCTTTCTTT.